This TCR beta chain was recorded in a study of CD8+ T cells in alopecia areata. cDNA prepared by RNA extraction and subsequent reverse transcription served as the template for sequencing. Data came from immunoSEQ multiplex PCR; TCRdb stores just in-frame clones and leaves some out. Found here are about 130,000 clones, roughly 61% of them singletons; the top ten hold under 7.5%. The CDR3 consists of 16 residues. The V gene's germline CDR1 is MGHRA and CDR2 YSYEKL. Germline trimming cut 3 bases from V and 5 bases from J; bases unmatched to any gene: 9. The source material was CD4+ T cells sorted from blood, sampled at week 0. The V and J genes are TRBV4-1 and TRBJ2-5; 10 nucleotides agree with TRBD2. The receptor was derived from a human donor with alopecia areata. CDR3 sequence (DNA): TGCGCCAGCAGCCACCTTCGACTAGCGGGTGGGGAGACCCAGTACTTC. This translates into CASSHLRLAGGETQYF.